There are a few counts of the clone carrying this T cell receptor (beta chain). Its antigen is currently unknown. Unique molecular identifiers, one per molecule, were present on every TCR cDNA molecule. TCRdb re-called the 5' RACE reads through MiXCR, storing one row per CDR3 protein. The sample carries approximately 10,000 distinct CDR3 sequences, about 15% recorded once. The sample belongs to a study of spatial heterogeneity in lung cancer. Across the study: The study observed each unique TCR and UMI combination more than ten times on average in raw reads. The study, taken as a whole, reports: Ubiquitous expanded tumor TCRs were seen in blood more at resection than at follow-up.

The CDR3 consists of 13 residues. The germline gives CDR1 SEHNR, CDR2 FQNEAQ (reference sequence). Trimming stripped 5 bases from V and 4 bases from J, with 9 bases between. Time point in this sample: sample taken at primary tumor resection. Unsorted whole RNA samples from tumor, nontumor lung or frozen PBMC were sequenced. Samples were donated by 72 untreated early-stage non-small cell lung cancer patients. The material sequenced was PBMCs, taken at surgery. The origin of this receptor is a male donor with early-stage non-small cell lung cancer. The V and J genes are TRBV7-9 and TRBJ2-1, with D possibly matching TRBD2 (5 bases). DNA for the CDR3: TGTGCCAGCAGCCGGGGAGTTTACAATGAGCAGTTCTTC. As protein: CASSRGVYNEQFF.